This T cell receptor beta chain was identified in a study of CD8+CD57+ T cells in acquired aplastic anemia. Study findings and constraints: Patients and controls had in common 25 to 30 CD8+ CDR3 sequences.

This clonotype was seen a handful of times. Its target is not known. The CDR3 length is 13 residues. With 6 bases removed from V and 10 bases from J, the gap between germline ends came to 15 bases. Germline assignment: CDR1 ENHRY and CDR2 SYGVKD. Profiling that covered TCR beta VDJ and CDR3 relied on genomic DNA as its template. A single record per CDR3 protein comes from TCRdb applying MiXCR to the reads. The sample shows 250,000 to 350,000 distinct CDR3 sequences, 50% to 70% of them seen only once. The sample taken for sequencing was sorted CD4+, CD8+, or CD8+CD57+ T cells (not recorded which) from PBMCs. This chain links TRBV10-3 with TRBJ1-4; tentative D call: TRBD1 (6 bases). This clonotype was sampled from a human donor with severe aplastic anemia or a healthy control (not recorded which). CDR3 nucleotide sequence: TGTGCCATCAGAGGACAGCCAACGGGAAAACTGTTTTTT. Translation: CAIRGQPTGKLFF.